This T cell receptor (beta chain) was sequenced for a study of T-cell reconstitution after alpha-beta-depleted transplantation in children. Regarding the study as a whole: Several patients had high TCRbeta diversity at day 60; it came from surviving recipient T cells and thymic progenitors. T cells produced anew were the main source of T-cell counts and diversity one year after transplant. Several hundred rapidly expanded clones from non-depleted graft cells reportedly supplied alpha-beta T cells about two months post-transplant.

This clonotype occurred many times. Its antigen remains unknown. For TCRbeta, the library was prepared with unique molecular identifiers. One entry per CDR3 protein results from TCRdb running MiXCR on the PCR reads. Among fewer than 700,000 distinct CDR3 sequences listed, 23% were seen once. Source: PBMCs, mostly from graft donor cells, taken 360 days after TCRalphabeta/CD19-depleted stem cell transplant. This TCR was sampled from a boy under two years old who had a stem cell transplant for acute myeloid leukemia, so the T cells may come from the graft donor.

The CDR3 region has the DNA TGTGCCGGGGGGACGGGAGGTACAGATACGCAGTATTTT. As protein: CAGGTGGTDTQYF. The chain has TRBV10-3 and TRBJ2-3, with TRBD2 identical over 7 bases. The CDR3 length is 13 residues. From germline, CDR1 is ENHRY and CDR2 SYGVKD. The J segment lost 3 bases and the V segment lost 11 bases, leaving 8 bases of the junction unmatched.